Below are 23 T cell receptor beta chains sequenced from a single sample in a study of cytomegalovirus exposure and HLA in healthy donors. The protocol was immunoSEQ multiplex PCR, while the TCRdb copy is restricted to in-frame clones and leaves out a portion. The table shows about 120,000 clones, with about 88% occurring only once. Sample: PBMCs. All receptors come from a woman aged 18-29 years in good health and CMV-seronegative.

The chain uses TRBV6-1 and TRBJ1-2; 7 bases fit TRBD1. The CDR3 contains 15 residues. Losses at the gene ends were 5 bases for V and 2 bases for J; bases not matched to a gene: 8. Germline values: CDR1 MNHNS, CDR2 SASEGT. DNA for the CDR3: TGTGCCAGCAGTTCCCGGACAGGTCAGAACTATGGCTACACCTTC. Amino acids: CASSSRTGQNYGYTF.

This sequence joins TRBV7-3 and TRBJ1-1; 11 bases agree with TRBD1. CDR1 and CDR2 from the germline V gene are SGHTA and FQGTGA. This CDR3 is 15 amino acids long. V trimming: 5 bases; J trimming: 3 bases; junction bases outside the gene matches: 5. CDR3 protein: CASSDPGQGDTEAFF. The DNA for the CDR3 is TGTGCCAGCAGCGACCCGGGACAGGGGGACACTGAAGCTTTCTTT.

This clone was detected only once. This chain connects TRBV5-1 to TRBJ2-3; 10 nucleotides line up with TRBD2. CDR3 length: 15 residues. Per germline, CDR1 SGHRS and CDR2 YFSETQ. The J segment lost 6 bases and the V segment lost 4 bases, leaving 8 bases of the junction unmatched. In DNA form, the CDR3 reads TGCGCCAGCAGCACAAGGACTAGCGGTAGTGATACGCAGTATTTT. Protein product: CASSTRTSGSDTQYF.

The V call is TRBV18, the J call TRBJ2-1; the D gene is possibly TRBD2 (5 bases). V lost 1 base, J lost 4 bases, and 11 bases lay in between. The CDR3 consists of 15 residues. Germline V gene data show CDR1 as KGHSH and CDR2 as LQKENI. The CDR3 loop is CASSPRGLSYNEQFF. CDR3 coding DNA: TGTGCCAGCTCACCACGTGGACTCTCGTACAATGAGCAGTTCTTC.

In its sample, this clone was seen once. The chain uses TRBV7-9 and TRBJ1-2; TRBD1 aligns across 7 bases. The germline V gene has CDR1 SEHNR and CDR2 FQNEAQ (reference sequence). CDR3 length equals 12 residues. In DNA form, the CDR3 reads TGTACCCAGGAGGGGGCGCTTGGTGGCTACACCTTC. Protein product: CTQEGALGGYTF.

This chain links TRBV18 with TRBJ2-3; possible D gene TRBD1, 6 bases. From germline, CDR1 is KGHSH and CDR2 LQKENI. V dropped 3 bases and J dropped 0 bases, with 10 bases sitting between them. This CDR3 is 15 amino acids long. CDR3 region: CASSPGQGSTDTQYF. The CDR3 bases are TGTGCCAGCTCACCTGGGCAGGGGAGCACAGATACGCAGTATTTT.

This clone was seen just once. The chain couples TRBV18 to TRBJ2-7, with D maybe TRBD1 (5 bases). Germline CDR1 and CDR2: KGHSH and LQKENI. CDR3 length: 14 amino acids. V shed 0 bases and J shed 3 bases, with 9 bases lying between them. CDR3 protein: CASSPPGRVYEQYF. The CDR3 region has the DNA TGTGCCAGCTCACCACCGGGCAGGGTCTACGAGCAGTACTTC.

V usage is TRBV6-5 and J usage is TRBJ1-2, with a tentative D call TRBD1 (6 bases). CDR3 length: 14 residues. V was clipped by 2 bases and J by 6 bases, with 13 bases between them. The germline V gene has CDR1 MNHEY and CDR2 SVGAGI. CDR3 nucleotides: TGTGCCAGCAGTTACCTTTACAGGGACGATGGCTACACCTTC. Residues: CASSYLYRDDGYTF.

The chain couples TRBV7-6 to TRBJ2-7; TRBD1 might be the D (7 bases). Per germline, CDR1 SGHVS and CDR2 FNYEAQ. Trimming left V 1 base short and J 5 bases short, with 15 bases between. The CDR3 contains 15 residues. The CDR3 protein is CASSLVGQGGHEQYF. CDR3 in DNA: TGTGCCAGCAGCTTAGTAGGCCAGGGGGGCCACGAGCAGTACTTC. Supplemented by reference TRBV7-6 and TRBJ2-7, the full variable domain reads GAGVSQSPRYKVTKRGQDVALRCDPISGHVSLYWYRQALGQGPEFLTYFNYEAQQDKSGLPNDRFSAERPEGSISTLTIQRTEQRDSAMYRCASSLVGQGGHEQYFGPGTRLTVT.

The V call is TRBV13, the J call TRBJ2-7; D is undetermined. V lost 5 bases and J 4 bases, leaving 9 bases between the germline ends. The CDR3 spans 12 residues. The V gene's germline CDR1 is PRHDT and CDR2 FYEKMQ (reference sequence). Here the CDR3 DNA reads TGTGCCAGCAGCCGAAGCTATTACGAGCAGTACTTC. Its translation: CASSRSYYEQYF.

This chain connects TRBV7-8 to TRBJ1-5; TRBD1 matches 7 bases. The CDR3 has 14 amino acids. J was trimmed by 0 bases and V by 8 bases; bases with no gene match: 4. The germline gives CDR1 SGHVS, CDR2 FQNEAQ. The CDR3 nucleotides read TGTGCCAGCCGACAGGGCTATAGCAATCAGCCCCAGCATTTT. This encodes CASRQGYSNQPQHF.

This chain connects TRBV19 to TRBJ1-6; no clear D gene. There are 17 residues in the CDR3. Germline assignment: CDR1 LNHDA and CDR2 SQIVND (reference sequence). V was shortened by 5 bases and J by 0 bases, with 14 bases between the two germline ends. The CDR3 sequence is CASSAVGGSSYNSPLHF. The CDR3 DNA is TGTGCCAGTAGTGCCGTGGGCGGGAGCTCCTATAATTCACCCCTCCACTTT. The full variable domain, in which reference TRBV19 and TRBJ1-6 provide the parts outside the CDR3, is DGGITQSPKYLFRKEGQNVTLSCEQNLNHDAMYWYRQDPGQGLRLIYYSQIVNDFQKGDIAEGYSVSREKKESFPLTVTSAQKNPTAFYLCASSAVGGSSYNSPLHFGNGTRLTVT.

The chain couples TRBV5-1 to TRBJ2-2, with D tentatively TRBD1 (6 bases). CDR3 size: 14 residues. In germline, CDR1 is SGHRS, CDR2 YFSETQ. V lost 0 bases and J 7 bases, leaving 10 bases between the germline ends. CDR3 amino acids: CASSLDRGIGELFF. The CDR3 DNA follows: TGCGCCAGCAGCTTGGATAGGGGGATCGGGGAGCTGTTTTTT.

The J gene is TRBJ1-1, the V gene TRBV2; 9 nucleotides match TRBD1. This CDR3 is built from 17 residues. J was trimmed by 1 base and V by 9 bases; bases with no gene match: 15. The germline V gene has CDR1 SNHLY and CDR2 FYNNEI. The CDR3 protein is CARSLMNRGLGNTEAFF. The CDR3 nucleotides are TGTGCCAGATCATTAATGAACAGGGGGCTCGGGAACACTGAAGCTTTCTTT.

The chain joins TRBV18 to TRBJ2-6, with TRBD1 identical over 7 bases. The CDR3 is made up of 18 amino acids. Germline values: CDR1 KGHSH, CDR2 LQKENI. CDR3 region: CATLATGTDLSGANVLTF. DNA of the CDR3: TGTGCTACGCTGGCCACCGGGACAGACCTCTCTGGGGCCAACGTCCTGACTTTC.

A word on this clone: This may be a read error, as it is one base from a much larger clone. Other DNA sequences in this sample translate to the same CDR3. The genes are TRBV5-1 and TRBJ1-2; D gene ambiguous. The CDR3 length is 15 residues. Germline V gene sequence: CDR1 SGHRS, CDR2 YFSETQ. The V end was cut by 0 bases, the J end by 0 bases, with 9 bases between. The CDR3 DNA reads TGCGCCAGCAGCTTGGGGCGGGGTGCTAACTATGGCTACACCTTC. This sequence encodes CASSLGRGANYGYTF.

This rearrangement joins TRBV14 to TRBJ2-5, with TRBD1 matching 8 bases. From germline, CDR1 is SGHDN and CDR2 FVKESK. The ends lost 4 bases at V and 2 bases at J; junction bases unmatched: 6. The CDR3 consists of 15 residues. CDR3 DNA sequence: TGTGCCAGCAGCCCACGGACAGGGAGTCAAGAGACCCAGTACTTC. It yields the protein CASSPRTGSQETQYF.

The genes are TRBV10-1 and TRBJ1-1, with D possibly TRBD1 on 5 matching bases. Trimming shortened V by 6 bases and J by 6 bases, and 8 bases separated the two germline ends. Germline CDR1 and CDR2: WNHNN and SYGVQD (reference sequence). This CDR3 is built from 11 residues. The CDR3 bases are TGCGCCAGCAGCGGGGACTCTGAAGCTTTCTTT. Protein: CASSGDSEAFF.

J is TRBJ2-3 and V is TRBV9; D perhaps matches TRBD2 (6 bases). Germline CDR1 is SGDLS and CDR2 is YYNGEE. This CDR3 contains 16 residues. The V and J ends lost 0 bases and 2 bases respectively, with 13 bases between them. CDR3: CASSVGARDITDTQYF. As DNA, the CDR3 is TGTGCCAGCAGCGTAGGGGCGCGGGATATCACAGATACGCAGTATTTT.

The chain links TRBV6-1 to TRBJ1-3, with TRBD1 as a possible D gene (6 bases). The CDR3 covers 13 residues. In germline, CDR1 is MNHNS, CDR2 SASEGT. Trimming removed 5 bases from V and 3 bases from J, with 8 bases in between. The CDR3 here is CASSLGGGNTIYF. CDR3 DNA: TGTGCCAGCAGTTTAGGGGGTGGAAACACCATATATTTT.

The rearrangement links TRBV29-1 to TRBJ1-2, with D possibly matching TRBD1 (6 bases). The V gene's germline CDR1 is SQVTM and CDR2 ANQGSEA. This CDR3 contains 12 residues. Trimming took 8 bases from V and 7 from J, leaving 17 bases between them. The CDR3 DNA sequence: TGCAGCTCGTCGCGGGGGCCGGTTGGCTACACCTTC. Residues: CSSSRGPVGYTF. The full variable domain, with the rest looked up from reference TRBV29-1 and TRBJ1-2, is SAVISQKPSRDICQRGTSLTIQCQVDSQVTMMFWYRQQPGQSLTLIATANQGSEATYESGFVIDKFPISRPNLTFSTLTVSNMSPEDSSIYLCSSSRGPVGYTFGSGTRLTVV.

V gene TRBV4-1 combines with J gene TRBJ2-7, with 10 bases identical to TRBD1. Germline trimming cut 4 bases from V and 4 bases from J; bases unmatched to any gene: 10. CDR1 and CDR2 from the germline V gene are MGHRA and YSYEKL. The CDR3 is 16 amino acids. CDR3 nucleotides: TGCGCCAGCAGCCTGGACTTATGGACAGGGGGATACGAGCAGTACTTC. The encoded protein is CASSLDLWTGGYEQYF.

The chain carries TRBV27 and TRBJ1-5, with 7 bases fitting TRBD1. CDR1 is MNHEY and CDR2 is SMNVEV in the germline V gene (reference sequence). The CDR3 sequence is 18 residues long. J gave up 3 bases and V 2 bases, and 13 bases lay outside the gene matches. This CDR3 is CASSLKLPGQKINQPQHF. In DNA form, the CDR3 reads TGTGCCAGCAGTTTAAAACTCCCGGGACAGAAAATCAATCAGCCCCAGCATTTT.